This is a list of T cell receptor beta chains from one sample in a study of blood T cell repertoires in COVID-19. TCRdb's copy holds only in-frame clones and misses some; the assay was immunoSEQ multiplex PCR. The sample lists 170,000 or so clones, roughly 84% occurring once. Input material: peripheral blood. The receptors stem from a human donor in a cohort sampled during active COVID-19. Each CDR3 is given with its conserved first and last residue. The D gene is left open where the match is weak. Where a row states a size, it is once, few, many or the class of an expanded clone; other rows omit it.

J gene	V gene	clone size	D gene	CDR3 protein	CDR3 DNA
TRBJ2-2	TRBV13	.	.	CASSSWTALGELFF	TGTGCCAGCAGCTCTTGGACAGCCCTCGGGGAGCTGTTTTTT
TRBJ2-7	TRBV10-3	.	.	CAIGKGGAEQYF	TGTGCCATCGGGAAAGGGGGGGCCGAGCAGTACTTC
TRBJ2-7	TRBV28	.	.	CASHSSAYSYEQYF	TGTGCCAGCCATTCTAGCGCCTACTCCTACGAGCAGTACTTC
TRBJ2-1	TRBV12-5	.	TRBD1	CASGFSGTGWDEQFF	TGTGCTAGTGGTTTCTCCGGGACAGGGTGGGATGAGCAGTTCTTC
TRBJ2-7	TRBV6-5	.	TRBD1	CAASQGTGYEQYF	TGTGCCGCATCACAGGGGACCGGCTACGAGCAGTACTTC
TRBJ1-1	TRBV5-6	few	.	CASSIASPTEAFF	TGTGCCAGCAGCATAGCTAGTCCAACTGAAGCTTTCTTT
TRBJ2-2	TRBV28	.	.	CASRPVKDMNTGELFF	TGTGCCAGCAGGCCGGTTAAAGACATGAACACCGGGGAGCTGTTTTTT
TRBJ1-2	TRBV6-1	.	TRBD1	CASSDPTGYGYTF	TGTGCCAGCAGTGACCCGACAGGGTATGGCTACACCTTC
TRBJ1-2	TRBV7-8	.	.	CASSPRSGYGYTF	TGTGCCAGCAGCCCTAGGTCCGGTTATGGCTACACCTTC
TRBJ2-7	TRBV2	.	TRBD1	CASSGDRGMDEQYF	TGTGCCAGCAGTGGGGACAGGGGGATGGACGAGCAGTACTTC
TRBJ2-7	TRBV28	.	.	CASSLAGSYEQYF	TGTGCCAGCAGTTTGGCGGGGTCCTACGAGCAGTACTTC
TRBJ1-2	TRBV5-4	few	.	CASSFGGSYGYTF	TGTGCCAGCAGCTTTGGGGGGTCCTATGGCTACACCTTC
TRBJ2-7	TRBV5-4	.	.	CASSQDSYEQYF	TGTGCCAGCAGCCAGGACAGCTACGAGCAGTACTTC
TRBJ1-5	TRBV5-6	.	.	CASTALGASNQPQHF	TGTGCCAGCACCGCATTGGGGGCGAGCAATCAGCCCCAGCATTTT
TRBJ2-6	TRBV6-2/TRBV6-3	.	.	CASSYSGQRSSGANVLTF	TGTGCCAGCAGTTACTCCGGACAGAGGAGCTCTGGGGCCAACGTCCTGACTTTC
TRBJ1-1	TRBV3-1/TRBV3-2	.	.	CASSQGLGAPEAFF	TGTGCCAGCAGCCAAGGTTTGGGGGCACCTGAAGCTTTCTTT
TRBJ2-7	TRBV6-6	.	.	CASSYSQVYEQYF	TGTGCCAGCAGTTACTCGCAGGTCTACGAGCAGTACTTC
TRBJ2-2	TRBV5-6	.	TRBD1	CASSQLDRGYDTGELFF	TGTGCCAGCAGCCAACTTGACAGGGGGTATGACACCGGGGAGCTGTTTTTT
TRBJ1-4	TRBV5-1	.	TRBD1	CASSFGQGAEKLFF	TGCGCCAGCAGCTTTGGACAGGGGGCAGAAAAACTGTTTTTT
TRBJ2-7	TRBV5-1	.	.	CASSLAEGGYEQYF	TGCGCCAGCAGCTTGGCGGAGGGAGGTTACGAGCAGTACTTC
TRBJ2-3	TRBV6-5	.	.	CASSYPSSTDTQYF	TGTGCCAGCAGTTATCCTTCCTCCACAGATACGCAGTATTTT
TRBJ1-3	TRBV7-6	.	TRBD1	CASSLLQGAFGNTIYF	TGTGCCAGCAGCTTGCTACAGGGGGCCTTCGGAAACACCATATATTTT
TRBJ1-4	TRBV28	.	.	CASSFLLSTTNEKLFF	TGTGCCAGCAGTTTTTTATTAAGCACAACTAATGAAAAACTGTTTTTT
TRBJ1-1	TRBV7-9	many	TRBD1	CAGRQGNTEAFF	TGTGCCGGACGACAGGGGAACACTGAAGCTTTCTTT
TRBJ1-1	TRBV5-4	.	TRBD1	CASSSGQGGNTEAFF	TGTGCCAGCAGCTCTGGACAGGGCGGGAACACTGAAGCTTTCTTT
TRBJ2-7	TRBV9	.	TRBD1	CASSVEGQGRNEQYF	TGTGCCAGCAGCGTCGAAGGACAGGGGCGGAATGAGCAGTACTTC
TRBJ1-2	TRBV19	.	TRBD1	CASTPTGRNGYTF	TGTGCCAGTACTCCGACAGGGAGGAATGGCTACACCTTC
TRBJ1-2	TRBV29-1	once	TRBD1	CSVGTGSTYGYTF	TGCAGCGTTGGGACAGGGTCAACCTATGGCTACACCTTC
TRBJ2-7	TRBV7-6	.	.	CASSLGQSSSIFAYEQYF	TGTGCCAGCAGCTTAGGACAGTCTTCGTCAATATTTGCCTACGAGCAGTACTTC
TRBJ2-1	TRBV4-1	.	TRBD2	CASSQLAGGDNEQFF	TGCGCCAGCAGTCAACTAGCGGGAGGCGACAATGAGCAGTTCTTC
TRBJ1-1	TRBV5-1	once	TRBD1	CASSFTEGDRDTEAFF	TGCGCCAGCAGCTTCACCGAGGGGGACAGAGACACTGAAGCTTTCTTT
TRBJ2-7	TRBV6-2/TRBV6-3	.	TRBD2	CASSYPSGGAGEQYF	TGTGCCAGCAGTTACCCTAGCGGGGGGGCCGGCGAGCAGTACTTC
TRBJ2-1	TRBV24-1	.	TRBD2	CATSDPRGTSGGPPGEQFF	TGTGCCACCAGTGACCCCCGCGGGACTAGCGGGGGCCCCCCGGGAGAGCAGTTCTTC
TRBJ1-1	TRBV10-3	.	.	CAISEGQGSGTEAFF	TGTGCCATCAGTGAGGGCCAGGGGTCGGGCACTGAAGCTTTCTTT
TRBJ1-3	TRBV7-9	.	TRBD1	CASSTRQGQGALSGNTIYF	TGTGCCAGCAGTACAAGGCAGGGACAGGGCGCCTTATCTGGAAACACCATATATTTT
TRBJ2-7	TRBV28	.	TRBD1	CASSTPGQGGVYEQYF	TGTGCCAGCAGTACGCCCGGACAGGGTGGTGTCTACGAGCAGTACTTC
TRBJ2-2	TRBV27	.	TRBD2	CASSPLAGGLGGELFF	TGTGCCAGCAGCCCACTAGCGGGGGGGCTGGGCGGGGAGCTGTTTTTT
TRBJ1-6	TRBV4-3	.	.	CASRFRGSGNSPLHF	TGCGCCAGCAGGTTCCGGGGATCGGGAAATTCACCCCTCCACTTT
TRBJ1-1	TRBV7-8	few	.	CASSLATVNTEAFF	TGTGCCAGCAGCTTAGCGACAGTCAACACTGAAGCTTTCTTT
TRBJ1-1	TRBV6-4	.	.	CASSPGGMITEAFF	TGTGCCAGCAGCCCGGGAGGGATGATCACTGAAGCTTTCTTT
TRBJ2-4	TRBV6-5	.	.	CASRALAKNIQYF	TGTGCCAGCAGGGCCCTAGCCAAAAACATTCAGTACTTC